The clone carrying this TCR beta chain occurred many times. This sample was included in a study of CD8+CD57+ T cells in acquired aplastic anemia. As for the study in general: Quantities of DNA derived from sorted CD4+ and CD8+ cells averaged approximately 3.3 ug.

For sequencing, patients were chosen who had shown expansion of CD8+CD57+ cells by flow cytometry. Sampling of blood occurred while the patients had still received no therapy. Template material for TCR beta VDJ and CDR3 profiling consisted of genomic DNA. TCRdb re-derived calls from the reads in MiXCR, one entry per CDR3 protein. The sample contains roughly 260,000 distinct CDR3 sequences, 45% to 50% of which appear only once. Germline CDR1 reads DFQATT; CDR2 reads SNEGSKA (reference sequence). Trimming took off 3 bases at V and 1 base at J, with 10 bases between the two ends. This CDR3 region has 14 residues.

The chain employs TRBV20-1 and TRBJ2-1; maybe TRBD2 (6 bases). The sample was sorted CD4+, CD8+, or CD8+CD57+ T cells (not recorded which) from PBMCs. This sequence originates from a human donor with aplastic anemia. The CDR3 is CSASGSGSYNEQFF. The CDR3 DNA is TGCAGTGCTAGCGGGAGTGGGTCCTACAATGAGCAGTTCTTC.